One sample yielded the 23 T cell receptor beta chains listed below, sequenced in a study of cytomegalovirus exposure and HLA in healthy donors. The PCR had 60 Vbeta and 13 Jbeta primers. Some clones are missing from TCRdb's copy, which holds only in-frame ones; the method was immunoSEQ multiplex PCR. This repertoire comprises fewer than 150,000 clones; its ten largest clones make up approximately 2.5%. Sequencing used PBMCs. The receptors shown here come from a man in his forties or fifties in good health and CMV-seronegative.

The V gene is TRBV5-4, the J gene TRBJ1-4; the D gene is possibly TRBD1 (6 bases). The V gene's germline CDR1 is SGHNT and CDR2 YYREEE (reference sequence). V lost 3 bases to trimming and J lost 7 bases, with 19 bases between them. This CDR3 spans 16 amino acids. CDR3 sequence: CASSWGTLRGGEKLFF. For the CDR3, the DNA is TGTGCCAGCAGCTGGGGGACCCTTAGAGGGGGTGAAAAACTGTTTTTT.

The rearrangement links TRBV27 to TRBJ2-7; 9 nucleotides line up with TRBD1. There are 14 residues in the CDR3. With 5 bases clipped from V and 3 bases from J, the junction kept 5 bases outside the gene matches. Per germline, CDR1 MNHEY and CDR2 SMNVEV (reference sequence). CDR3 DNA: TGTGCCAGCAGTACCGGGACAGGGAACTACGAGCAGTACTTC. Protein: CASSTGTGNYEQYF.

The V and J genes are TRBV19 and TRBJ1-1, with TRBD1 matching over 9 bases. J gave up 1 base and V 4 bases, and 1 base lay outside the gene matches. The germline V gene has CDR1 LNHDA and CDR2 SQIVND (reference sequence). This CDR3 is built from 14 residues. CDR3 in amino acids: CASSRDRANTEAFF. CDR3 DNA sequence: TGTGCCAGTAGTAGGGACAGGGCGAACACTGAAGCTTTCTTT. The variable domain in full, with the rest retrieved from reference TRBV19 and TRBJ1-1, is DGGITQSPKYLFRKEGQNVTLSCEQNLNHDAMYWYRQDPGQGLRLIYYSQIVNDFQKGDIAEGYSVSREKKESFPLTVTSAQKNPTAFYLCASSRDRANTEAFFGQGTRLTVV.

The rearrangement joins TRBV7-6 to TRBJ1-4; 8 nucleotides agree with TRBD1. V shed 5 bases and J 8 bases; nucleotides not matched to a gene: 13. The CDR3 contains 16 residues. The germline V gene encodes CDR1 SGHVS and CDR2 FNYEAQ. CDR3: CASSDRGQGANEKLFF. CDR3 nucleotides: TGTGCCAGCAGCGACAGAGGGCAGGGGGCCAACGAAAAACTGTTTTTT.

The genes are TRBV4-1 and TRBJ2-7, with D maybe TRBD2 (6 bases). The CDR3 covers 16 residues. Trimming took 1 base from V and 1 from J, leaving 14 bases between them. Germline-derived CDR1 and CDR2 are MGHRA and YSYEKL. The CDR3 here is CASSQGVTGGSYEQYF. CDR3 nucleotides: TGCGCCAGCAGCCAAGGTGTGACCGGGGGTTCCTACGAGCAGTACTTC.

J is TRBJ1-1 and V is TRBV5-1; TRBD1 matches 10 bases. CDR3 length: 15 residues. Trimming removed 0 bases from V and 4 bases from J; junction bases left unmatched: 3. Germline V gene sequence: CDR1 SGHRS, CDR2 YFSETQ. Here the CDR3 reads CASSLARTGGTEAFF. The CDR3 DNA is TGCGCCAGCAGCTTGGCCAGGACAGGGGGCACTGAAGCTTTCTTT.

The CDR3 DNA is TGTGCCAGCAGTGAATGGGACAGGGATAATTCACCCCTCCACTTT. It specifies CASSEWDRDNSPLHF. The chain uses TRBV25-1 and TRBJ1-6, with TRBD1 identical over 9 bases. CDR1 is MGHDK, CDR2 SYGVNS, per germline. The CDR3 has 15 residues. The trim removed 1 base at V and 5 bases at J, leaving 0 bases unmatched.

This chain joins TRBV10-3 and TRBJ2-5; TRBD1 might be the D (5 bases). The CDR3 sequence is 15 residues long. V lost 4 bases to trimming and J lost 4 bases, with 16 bases between them. Germline V gene sequence: CDR1 ENHRY, CDR2 SYGVKD. As DNA, the CDR3 is TGTGCCATCAGTGGGGGTAAGGGGAAGATAGAGACCCAGTACTTC. Its protein product is CAISGGKGKIETQYF.

V gene TRBV28 combines with J gene TRBJ2-7, with TRBD1 matching 7 bases. After removal of 7 bases from V and 2 bases from J, the junction contained 5 bases not matched to a gene. Germline loops: CDR1 MDHEN, CDR2 SYDVKM. The CDR3 consists of 13 residues. CDR3 bases: TGTGCCAGCATCCCGACAGGGACCTACGAGCAGTACTTC. Translating gives CASIPTGTYEQYF.

V and J are TRBV19 and TRBJ1-2; TRBD1 aligns across 8 bases. There are 14 residues in the CDR3. CDR1 LNHDA and CDR2 SQIVND come from the germline V gene (reference sequence). With V trimmed by 7 bases and J by 8 bases, 12 bases remained unmatched. CDR3 loop: CASIGQGGLGGYTF. CDR3 in DNA: TGTGCCAGTATCGGACAGGGAGGATTAGGGGGCTACACCTTC.

V is TRBV9 and J is TRBJ2-1; 16 positions match TRBD2. The J segment lost 2 bases and the V segment lost 4 bases, leaving 3 bases of the junction unmatched. The germline V gene encodes CDR1 SGDLS and CDR2 YYNGEE. This CDR3 spans 17 amino acids. In nucleotides, the CDR3 is TGTGCCAGCAGCTCCGGGACTAGCGGGGGGGCCTACAATGAGCAGTTCTTC. Its protein is CASSSGTSGGAYNEQFF.

The rearrangement joins TRBV19 to TRBJ2-2, with a possible D match to TRBD1 (6 bases). V was clipped by 5 bases and J by 5 bases, with 18 bases between them. CDR1 is LNHDA and CDR2 is SQIVND in the germline V gene (reference sequence). The CDR3 totals 16 residues. The CDR3 here is CASSSNTGSRTGELFF. The DNA for the CDR3 is TGTGCCAGTAGTTCAAATACAGGGTCTCGGACCGGGGAGCTGTTTTTT.

J is TRBJ2-5 and V is TRBV9, with 11 bases that match TRBD2. The CDR3 runs 16 residues. J was trimmed by 2 bases and V by 3 bases; bases with no gene match: 6. The V gene's germline CDR1 is SGDLS and CDR2 YYNGEE. CDR3 region: CASSARGLAVQETQYF. CDR3 coding DNA: TGTGCCAGCAGCGCGAGGGGACTAGCGGTGCAAGAGACCCAGTACTTC.

The V call is TRBV25-1, the J call TRBJ2-4, with TRBD1 as a possible D gene (6 bases). The CDR3 spans 13 residues. Between the trimmed V and J ends, which lost 3 bases and 8 bases, there was a span of 11 bases. CDR1 is MGHDK and CDR2 is SYGVNS in the germline V gene. CDR3 DNA sequence: TGTGCCAGCAGTGACTACAGGGTACACATTCAGTACTTC. Its translation is CASSDYRVHIQYF.

CDR3 in DNA: TGTGCCAGCAGCTTGGGCGGGAGTAGCACAGATACGCAGTATTTT. Its protein product is CASSLGGSSTDTQYF. This sequence joins TRBV5-4 and TRBJ2-3; 7 bases agree with TRBD2. The CDR3 consists of 15 residues. V gave up 0 bases and J gave up 0 bases; unmatched junction bases: 1. CDR1 is SGHNT, CDR2 YYREEE, per germline (reference sequence). The variable domain in full, completed from reference TRBV5-4 and TRBJ2-3, reads ETGVTQSPTHLIKTRGQQVTLRCSSQSGHNTVSWYQQALGQGPQFIFQYYREEENGRGNFPPRFSGLQFPNYSSELNVNALELDDSALYLCASSLGGSSTDTQYFGPGTRLTVL.

This sequence joins TRBV6-1 and TRBJ2-3; a weak D match, TRBD2 (5 bases). Deletions cut 5 bases from V and 5 bases from J, with 14 bases between. CDR3 size: 14 residues. Looked up from germline, CDR1 is MNHNS and CDR2 is SASEGT. CDR3 coding DNA: TGTGCCAGCAGTCAGGATCTAGCTAGAGATACGCAGTATTTT. Translated: CASSQDLARDTQYF.

The chain employs TRBV7-3 and TRBJ2-3, with 13 bases matching TRBD2. CDR1 and CDR2 (germline): SGHTA, FQGTGA. The V gene end was trimmed by 2 bases and the J gene end by 1 base; junction bases not matched to a gene: 15. This CDR3 has 21 amino acids. CDR3 loop: CASSLLPGLAGTLEGTDTQYF. The CDR3 DNA reads as TGTGCCAGCAGCTTACTCCCGGGACTAGCGGGGACGCTCGAGGGCACAGATACGCAGTATTTT.

V usage is TRBV10-3 and J usage is TRBJ2-7; TRBD2 matches 9 bases. The CDR3 totals 15 residues. The ends lost 1 base at V and 5 bases at J; junction bases unmatched: 6. Germline lookup yields CDR1 ENHRY and CDR2 SYGVKD. CDR3 in DNA: TGTGCCATCAGTGAGTTTAGCGGGGGTTCCCACGAGCAGTACTTC. Its protein product is CAISEFSGGSHEQYF.

The chain carries TRBV6-6 and TRBJ1-1; 8 nucleotides line up with TRBD1. Germline CDR1 and CDR2: MNHNY and SVGAGI (reference sequence). This CDR3 spans 14 amino acids. V was clipped by 7 bases and J by 2 bases; unmatched bases: 6. Written as DNA, the CDR3 is TGTGCCAGCATTCAACCAGGGGGCAACACTGAAGCTTTCTTT. Protein: CASIQPGGNTEAFF.

The chain recombines TRBV9 with TRBJ2-3; 11 nucleotides agree with TRBD2. The CDR3 consists of 15 residues. Germline values: CDR1 SGDLS, CDR2 YYNGEE. Trimming at V came to 0 bases and at J to 5 bases, leaving 2 bases not matched to a gene. The CDR3 loop reads CASSVGLAGGDTQYF. In DNA, the CDR3 is TGTGCCAGCAGCGTAGGGCTAGCGGGGGGAGATACGCAGTATTTT.

The chain is built from TRBV7-2 and TRBJ2-3, with 8 bases identical to TRBD1. After removal of 4 bases from V and 4 bases from J, the junction contained 4 bases not matched to a gene. The CDR3 contains 14 residues. Germline V gives CDR1 SGHTA, CDR2 FQGNSA. The DNA for the CDR3 is TGTGCCAGCAGCTCAGGACAGGGCTCAGATACGCAGTATTTT. This translates into CASSSGQGSDTQYF.

V gene TRBV27 combines with J gene TRBJ1-2; weak D call: TRBD1 (6 bases). Trimming removed 6 bases at V and 3 bases at J, with 14 bases between. The CDR3 sequence is 14 residues long. CDR1 and CDR2 (germline): MNHEY, SMNVEV (reference sequence). CDR3 DNA: TGTGCCAGCAGCCCGGGGGGGCCGTACTATGGCTACACCTTC. Translating gives CASSPGGPYYGYTF.

The chain uses TRBV7-8 and TRBJ2-1, with 9 bases fitting TRBD2. Unmatched junction bases numbered 8, after V lost 4 bases and J lost 4 bases. Germline CDR1 reads SGHVS; CDR2 reads FQNEAQ. The CDR3 covers 16 residues. CDR3 DNA: TGTGCCAGCAGCTATCGACTAGCGGAGGAATACAATGAGCAGTTCTTC. Protein: CASSYRLAEEYNEQFF.